A single sample gave rise to the 7 T cell receptor beta chains below, sequenced in a study of cytomegalovirus exposure and HLA in healthy donors. Both 60 Vbeta primers and 13 Jbeta primers went into the PCR. Sequenced by immunoSEQ multiplex PCR; TCRdb stores in-frame clones only, minus some. The sample records roughly 180,000 clones, just under 80% being singletons. The sequenced sample was PBMCs. These receptors were collected from a female donor in good health and CMV-seronegative.

With regard to this clone: The limits of the CDR3 on the DNA are not certain, so only TCRdb's listed CDR3 is given. This chain links TRBV6-7 with TRBJ1-2; the table names TRBD1, a call not compared with the DNA. TRBV6-7 falls under the ORF class, with uncertain function. The CDR3 length is 15 residues, termini included. The CDR3: CASSTSGQPTYGYTF.

CDR3 loop: CASSQEGALAGVGYNEQFF. As DNA, the CDR3 is TGCGCCAGCAGCCAAGAGGGCGCTCTGGCGGGAGTAGGATACAATGAGCAGTTCTTC. V is TRBV4-1 and J is TRBJ2-1; TRBD2 agrees at 7 bases. Germline V CDR1 and CDR2: MGHRA, YSYEKL. Trimming removed 0 bases from V and 4 bases from J; junction bases left unmatched: 15. The CDR3 totals 19 residues.

The chain has TRBV7-9 and TRBJ1-1; 10 bases fit TRBD1. CDR1 is SEHNR and CDR2 is FQNEAQ in the germline V gene (reference sequence). J lost 7 bases, V lost 5 bases, and 13 bases had no gene match. This CDR3 region has 16 residues. This chain's CDR3 is CASSLVGQGLVSEAFF. In DNA form, the CDR3 reads TGTGCCAGCAGCCTAGTGGGACAGGGGTTGGTAAGTGAAGCTTTCTTT. The variable domain in full, completed from reference TRBV7-9 and TRBJ1-1, reads DTGVSQNPRHKITKRGQNVTFRCDPISEHNRLYWYRQTLGQGPEFLTYFQNEAQLEKSRLLSDRFSAERPKGSFSTLEIQRTEQGDSAMYLCASSLVGQGLVSEAFFGQGTRLTVV.

This clone was counted a single time. The chain couples TRBV4-3 to TRBJ2-1; a possible D gene is TRBD1 (5 bases). CDR3 length: 17 residues. The V end was cut by 4 bases, the J end by 2 bases, with 18 bases between. CDR1 and CDR2 (germline): LGHNA, YSLEER. This CDR3 reads CASSPIPGAGPYNEQFF. The CDR3 nucleotides read TGCGCCAGCAGCCCCATCCCCGGTGCAGGGCCCTACAATGAGCAGTTCTTC.

The chain couples TRBV9 to TRBJ2-3; 7 nucleotides line up with TRBD2. Germline V gives CDR1 SGDLS, CDR2 YYNGEE. The CDR3 is 17 amino acids. After removal of 0 bases from V and 3 bases from J, the junction contained 10 bases not matched to a gene. The CDR3, as DNA: TGTGCCAGCAGCGTAGAAGCTTTAAGCGGGGTGACAGATACGCAGTATTTT. Translating gives CASSVEALSGVTDTQYF.

This clone showed up just once. The chain is built from TRBV6-5 and TRBJ1-5, with 7 positions matching TRBD1. CDR3 length equals 15 residues. V lost 4 bases and J lost 3; bases outside the gene matches: 6. Germline V gene data show CDR1 as MNHEY and CDR2 as SVGAGI. This CDR3 reads CASSLDRAINQPQHF. The DNA for the CDR3 is TGTGCCAGCAGTTTAGACAGGGCGATCAATCAGCCCCAGCATTTT.

The chain links TRBV29-1 to TRBJ2-7, with D maybe TRBD2 (5 bases). Germline V gives CDR1 SQVTM, CDR2 ANQGSEA. Trimming stripped 0 bases from V and 7 bases from J, with 13 bases between. The CDR3 has 13 amino acids. The CDR3 sequence is CSVEDPGLGEQYF. Here the CDR3 DNA reads TGCAGCGTTGAAGATCCCGGACTTGGGGAGCAGTACTTC.